The 31 T cell receptor beta chains below come from one sample, sequenced in a study of shared clonotypes between healthy human individuals. The protocol was immunoSEQ multiplex PCR, while the TCRdb copy is restricted to in-frame clones and leaves out a portion. Of roughly 410,000 clones listed, roughly 96% are singletons. The sequencing input was memory CD8+ T cells sorted from blood. Subset defined: CD45RO+ cells pooled with CCR7-negative TemRA cells. These receptors all come from a man aged 30-40 years in good health.

V is TRBV9 and J is TRBJ2-1, with 12 bases aligning to TRBD2. The CDR3 sequence is 17 residues long. CDR1 SGDLS and CDR2 YYNGEE come from the germline V gene. Trimming took 3 bases from V and 9 from J; bases not matched to a gene: 13. The DNA for the CDR3 is TGTGCCAGCAGCGAATCGACTAGCGGGAGTCCCTGGGGTGAGCAGTTCTTC. Residues: CASSESTSGSPWGEQFF.

The CDR3 sequence: CASSMIWDRSGYTF. The CDR3 bases are TGTGCCAGTAGTATGATCTGGGACAGGTCTGGCTACACCTTC. This chain uses TRBV19 with TRBJ1-2, with 8 bases matching TRBD1. The CDR3 sequence is 14 residues long. Losses at the gene ends were 3 bases for V and 7 bases for J; bases not matched to a gene: 7. Germline CDR1 and CDR2: LNHDA and SQIVND (reference sequence).

The rearrangement uses TRBV5-6 and TRBJ2-3, with 11 nucleotides matching TRBD2. V trimming: 3 bases; J trimming: 4 bases; junction bases outside the gene matches: 4. CDR1 and CDR2 from the germline V gene are SGHDT and YYEEEE. This CDR3 is 15 amino acids long. The CDR3 nucleotides are TGTGCCAGCAGCTCGACTAGCGGGATCTCAGATACGCAGTATTTT. Residues: CASSSTSGISDTQYF.

The rearrangement uses TRBV2 and TRBJ1-2; D possibly corresponds to TRBD1 (5 bases). CDR1 SNHLY and CDR2 FYNNEI come from the germline V gene. The CDR3 is 14 amino acids. The V end lost 1 base, the J end lost 1 base, and 7 bases lay between the germline ends. The CDR3 sequence: CASSEDGGNYGYTF. The CDR3 nucleotides read TGTGCCAGCAGTGAAGACGGGGGTAACTATGGCTACACCTTC.

V and J are TRBV28 and TRBJ1-5, with D unresolved. Trimming shortened V by 0 bases and J by 6 bases, and 6 bases separated the two germline ends. CDR1 is MDHEN, CDR2 SYDVKM, per germline. This CDR3 is built from 13 residues. CDR3 nucleotide sequence: TGTGCCAGCAGTTTATGGGAAGGTCAGCCCCAGCATTTT. This codes for CASSLWEGQPQHF.

The genes are TRBV5-4 and TRBJ1-1; D is unclear. Trimming cost V 4 bases and J 6 bases, with 16 bases left between them. Germline V lookup: CDR1 SGHNT, CDR2 YYREEE (reference sequence). This CDR3 contains 14 residues. CDR3: CASSPRSLEAEAFF. The CDR3 DNA is TGTGCCAGCAGCCCCCGCAGTTTAGAGGCTGAAGCTTTCTTT.

The chain joins TRBV9 to TRBJ2-7; D gene uncertain. V was shortened by 1 base and J by 3 bases, with 14 bases between the two germline ends. The CDR3 totals 15 residues. Germline V lookup: CDR1 SGDLS, CDR2 YYNGEE. The CDR3 DNA reads as TGTGCCAGCAGCGTACCCAACGAGCTGCACTACGAGCAGTACTTC. Its protein is CASSVPNELHYEQYF.

Details on this clone: The same CDR3 is also encoded by other DNA sequences in this sample. V and J are TRBV10-3 and TRBJ2-7, with 9 bases aligning to TRBD1. Trimming at V came to 4 bases and at J to 2 bases, leaving 3 bases not matched to a gene. CDR1 and CDR2 (germline): ENHRY, SYGVKD. The CDR3 has 14 residues. CDR3 bases: TGTGCCATCAGTGGGGACAGGGCGGCCTACGAGCAGTACTTC. This sequence encodes CAISGDRAAYEQYF.

This chain links TRBV28 with TRBJ2-1; the D is unclear. V gave up 2 bases and J gave up 6 bases, with 11 bases separating them. The CDR3 has 14 amino acids. Germline V gene sequence: CDR1 MDHEN, CDR2 SYDVKM. CDR3 nucleotide sequence: TGTGCCAGCAGTTTAAGCCGGCTCGGCAATGAGCAGTTCTTC. The encoded protein is CASSLSRLGNEQFF.

The rearrangement uses TRBV29-1 and TRBJ2-7; D call uncertain. The germline CDR1 and CDR2 sequences are SQVTM and ANQGSEA. Trimming stripped 7 bases from V and 3 bases from J, with 16 bases between. The CDR3 spans 13 residues. CDR3 DNA: TGCAGCGGCAAGAATAAGGAAGACTACGAGCAGTACTTC. This codes for CSGKNKEDYEQYF.

V usage is TRBV9 and J usage is TRBJ2-1, with 13 nucleotides matching TRBD2. CDR1 and CDR2 from the germline V gene are SGDLS and YYNGEE. The J segment lost 6 bases and the V segment lost 3 bases, leaving 3 bases of the junction unmatched. This CDR3 is built from 15 residues. The CDR3 bases are TGTGCCAGCAGCGCCCGACTAGCGGGAGGCAATGAGCAGTTCTTC. Amino acid sequence: CASSARLAGGNEQFF.

The CDR3 loop reads CASSEYTGAYEQYF. CDR3 in DNA: TGTGCCAGCAGTGAATATACAGGTGCCTACGAGCAGTACTTC. This chain uses TRBV6-1 with TRBJ2-7; tentative D call: TRBD1 (5 bases). Between the trimmed V and J ends, which lost 2 bases and 2 bases, there was a span of 10 bases. Germline V CDR1 and CDR2: MNHNS, SASEGT. The CDR3 has 14 amino acids.

This chain joins TRBV5-1 and TRBJ2-5; TRBD1 aligns across 9 bases. CDR1 is SGHRS, CDR2 YFSETQ, per germline. The CDR3 totals 13 residues. With 0 bases clipped from V and 7 bases from J, the junction kept 1 base outside the gene matches. Here the CDR3 reads CASSLATGGTQYF. CDR3 coding DNA: TGCGCCAGCAGCTTGGCGACAGGGGGGACCCAGTACTTC.

The chain is built from TRBV21-1 and TRBJ2-7. TRBV21-1 is reported as a pseudogene. This CDR3 contains 13 residues. CDR3 sequence: CASSGRRYLEQYF. The DNA of the CDR3 is TGTGCCAGCAGTGGACGGCGGTACCTAGAGCAGTACTTC.

This clone was detected once. This chain links TRBV6-6 with TRBJ2-3; 8 bases match TRBD1. J gave up 3 bases and V 7 bases, and 3 bases lay outside the gene matches. Looked up from germline, CDR1 is MNHNY and CDR2 is SVGAGI (reference sequence). This CDR3 is 13 amino acids long. The CDR3 DNA sequence: TGTGCCAGCACCGGACAGGGAACAGATACGCAGTATTTT. Its protein is CASTGQGTDTQYF.

This rearrangement joins TRBV5-1 to TRBJ1-1, with D possibly being TRBD1 (5 bases). CDR3 length: 15 residues. Between the trimmed V and J ends, which lost 1 base and 1 base, there was a span of 11 bases. Germline CDR1 is SGHRS and CDR2 is YFSETQ. DNA of the CDR3: TGCGCCAGCAGCTTGACGGGGGGTTCGAACACTGAAGCTTTCTTT. Protein: CASSLTGGSNTEAFF. The variable domain in full, with the rest retrieved from reference TRBV5-1 and TRBJ1-1, is KAGVTQTPRYLIKTRGQQVTLSCSPISGHRSVSWYQQTPGQGLQFLFEYFSETQRNKGNFPGRFSGRQFSNSRSEMNVSTLELGDSALYLCASSLTGGSNTEAFFGQGTRLTVV.

The chain uses TRBV5-1 and TRBJ2-1; the match to TRBD2 covers 8 bases. This CDR3 comprises 16 residues. From germline, CDR1 is SGHRS and CDR2 YFSETQ. V was clipped by 3 bases and J by 5 bases; unmatched bases: 10. For the CDR3, the DNA is TGCGCCAGCAGCTCCCGCAGACTAGCGACCAACAATGAGCAGTTCTTC. Translated, it gives CASSSRRLATNNEQFF. Together with reference TRBV5-1 and TRBJ2-1, the CDR3 gives the full variable domain: KAGVTQTPRYLIKTRGQQVTLSCSPISGHRSVSWYQQTPGQGLQFLFEYFSETQRNKGNFPGRFSGRQFSNSRSEMNVSTLELGDSALYLCASSSRRLATNNEQFFGPGTRLTVL.

This clone was detected only once. V is TRBV10-2 and J is TRBJ2-1; D may correspond to TRBD1 or TRBD2 (6 bases each). V lost 2 bases, J lost 4 bases, and 9 bases lay in between. This CDR3 region has 14 residues. Germline CDR1 reads WSHSY; CDR2 reads SAAADI. CDR3 in DNA: TGCGCCAGCAGTGAGCGCGGGACATACAATGAGCAGTTCTTC. It yields the protein CASSERGTYNEQFF.

The chain uses TRBV28 and TRBJ1-3, with no clear D. CDR1 and CDR2 from the germline V gene are MDHEN and SYDVKM. The V end was cut by 3 bases, the J end by 5 bases, with 8 bases between. The CDR3 has 13 amino acids. The CDR3 DNA reads as TGTGCCAGCAGTTTGGCGGAACGAAACACCATATATTTT. Its translation is CASSLAERNTIYF. The variable domain in full, completed from reference TRBV28 and TRBJ1-3, reads DVKVTQSSRYLVKRTGEKVFLECVQDMDHENMFWYRQDPGLGLRLIYFSYDVKMKEKGDIPEGYSVSREKKERFSLILESASTNQTSMYLCASSLAERNTIYFGEGSWLTVV.

For this clone: Within the sample, other DNA sequences also encode this same CDR3. The chain combines TRBV28 with TRBJ2-1, with 11 positions matching TRBD2. V trimming: 3 bases; J trimming: 4 bases; junction bases outside the gene matches: 2. Germline CDR1 and CDR2: MDHEN and SYDVKM. CDR3 length: 15 amino acids. The CDR3 DNA is TGTGCCAGCAGTTTCGGACTAGCGGGTTACAATGAGCAGTTCTTC. Encoded protein: CASSFGLAGYNEQFF.

The chain carries TRBV5-1 and TRBJ2-3; 14 bases are shared with TRBD2. J lost 0 bases, V lost 2 bases, and 8 bases had no gene match. CDR1 and CDR2 (germline): SGHRS, YFSETQ. The CDR3 covers 19 residues. CDR3 sequence reads: CASSLSQTSGRASTDTQYF. CDR3 nucleotides: TGCGCCAGCAGCTTATCCCAGACTAGCGGGAGGGCTAGCACAGATACGCAGTATTTT.

This chain uses TRBV15 with TRBJ1-4; the D is unclear. The CDR3 has 15 residues. Trimming took 1 base from V and 4 from J, leaving 10 bases between them. Germline V lookup: CDR1 LNHNV, CDR2 YYDKDF (reference sequence). The CDR3 protein is CATSRGKGSNEKLFF. CDR3 in DNA: TGTGCCACCAGCAGAGGAAAAGGGAGTAATGAAAAACTGTTTTTT.

The chain employs TRBV30 and TRBJ1-1, with D uncertain. Trimming took 3 bases from V and 6 from J, leaving 8 bases between them. Germline loops: CDR1 GTSNPN, CDR2 SVGIG (reference sequence). The CDR3 length is 11 residues. The CDR3, as DNA: TGTGCCTGGAGGGAGGGCTCTGAAGCTTTCTTT. Translating gives CAWREGSEAFF. Variable domain in full (rest from reference TRBV30 and TRBJ1-1): SQTIHQWPATLVQPVGSPLSLECTVEGTSNPNLYWYRQAAGRGLQLLFYSVGIGQISSEVPQNLSASRPQDRQFILSSKKLLLSDSGFYLCAWREGSEAFFGQGTRLTVV.

CDR3 residues: CASSSRPGRDEQFF. In DNA form, the CDR3 reads TGTGCCAGCAGTTCCCGGCCCGGGCGCGATGAGCAGTTCTTC. V usage is TRBV7-3 and J usage is TRBJ2-1; no firm D call. This CDR3 has 14 residues. Germline V lookup: CDR1 SGHTA, CDR2 FQGTGA. V lost 6 bases and J 8 bases, leaving 17 bases between the germline ends.

This rearrangement joins TRBV10-2 to TRBJ1-4; 7 nucleotides match TRBD1. CDR3 length equals 14 residues. The V gene's germline CDR1 is WSHSY and CDR2 SAAADI. V lost 2 bases and J lost 8; bases outside the gene matches: 5. The CDR3 region is CASSELGGREKLFF. The CDR3 DNA sequence: TGCGCCAGCAGTGAGCTAGGGGGCAGAGAAAAACTGTTTTTT.

V usage is TRBV11-2 and J usage is TRBJ2-1, with 8 bases that match TRBD2. The V and J ends lost 2 bases and 4 bases, in that order; junction bases with no gene match: 7. CDR1 and CDR2 (germline): SGHAT, FQNNGV. This CDR3 has 16 amino acids. The CDR3 reads CASSLSRVAGYNEQFF. The CDR3 DNA reads as TGTGCCAGCAGCTTATCCCGGGTAGCGGGGTACAATGAGCAGTTCTTC.

The genes are TRBV11-3 and TRBJ1-2; 7 positions match TRBD1. The CDR3 contains 13 residues. CDR1 and CDR2 from the germline V gene are SGHNT and YENEEA. Germline trimming cut 8 bases from V and 4 bases from J; bases unmatched to any gene: 7. The CDR3 region has the DNA TGTGCCAGCTTTCGACAGGGAGTCTATGGCTACACCTTC. Residues: CASFRQGVYGYTF.

CDR3 coding DNA: TGTGCCTGGAGTGTGGGTACGGATACGCAGTATTTT. Residues: CAWSVGTDTQYF. The chain couples TRBV30 to TRBJ2-3; no reliable D call. Trimming stripped 0 bases from V and 6 bases from J, with 7 bases between. The CDR3 has 12 amino acids. CDR1 is GTSNPN, CDR2 SVGIG, per germline (reference sequence).

A single count supports this clone. The gene calls are TRBV30 and TRBJ2-7; 10 bases agree with TRBD1. CDR3 length: 16 residues. Germline-derived CDR1 and CDR2 are GTSNPN and SVGIG (reference sequence). J gave up 2 bases and V 0 bases, and 7 bases lay outside the gene matches. The CDR3 sequence is CAWSVMGTGAPYEQYF. The CDR3 bases are TGTGCCTGGAGTGTCATGGGGACAGGGGCCCCCTACGAGCAGTACTTC.

The V and J genes are TRBV28 and TRBJ2-1; no reliable D call. Deletions cut 9 bases from V and 0 bases from J, with 12 bases between. Germline V gene data show CDR1 as MDHEN and CDR2 as SYDVKM. The CDR3 loop spans 14 amino acids. CDR3 in DNA: TGTGCCAGGGTTAGGGTTACCTCCTACAATGAGCAGTTCTTC. Protein product: CARVRVTSYNEQFF. Full variable domain (rest looked up from reference TRBV28 and TRBJ2-1): DVKVTQSSRYLVKRTGEKVFLECVQDMDHENMFWYRQDPGLGLRLIYFSYDVKMKEKGDIPEGYSVSREKKERFSLILESASTNQTSMYLCARVRVTSYNEQFFGPGTRLTVL.

J is TRBJ2-1 and V is TRBV5-4; D remains unclear. Germline V gene sequence: CDR1 SGHNT, CDR2 YYREEE (reference sequence). The CDR3 totals 15 residues. V lost 4 bases, J lost 4 bases, and 15 bases lay in between. The CDR3 here is CASSETRGWYNEQFF. The CDR3 DNA reads TGTGCCAGCAGCGAGACTCGAGGCTGGTACAATGAGCAGTTCTTC. Full variable domain (outside the CDR3, taken from reference TRBV5-4 and TRBJ2-1): ETGVTQSPTHLIKTRGQQVTLRCSSQSGHNTVSWYQQALGQGPQFIFQYYREEENGRGNFPPRFSGLQFPNYSSELNVNALELDDSALYLCASSETRGWYNEQFFGPGTRLTVL.